This T cell receptor (beta chain) was obtained from a study of response to subunit inactivated influenza vaccine. Regarding the study as a whole: Few additional T cells are recruited per seasonal influenza vaccination, authors suggested.

TCRdb fed the RT-PCR reads into MiXCR, producing one record per CDR3 protein. Among more than 200,000 distinct CDR3 sequences listed, 10% to 15% were seen once. This clonotype was detected a few times. The antigen remains undetermined. Germline V lookup: CDR1 SGHRS, CDR2 YFSETQ. This CDR3 spans 13 amino acids. Trimming removed 4 bases from V and 10 bases from J, with 15 bases in between. The specimen comprised non-naive T cells sorted from PBMCs, sampled about 14 days before vaccination. This TCR was sampled from a man aged 50-60 years who received an inactivated influenza vaccine. The rearrangement links TRBV5-1 to TRBJ2-1; D may be TRBD1 (5 bases). The CDR3: CASSQVRGREQFF. The CDR3 DNA follows: TGCGCCAGCAGCCAGGTAAGGGGCCGAGAGCAGTTCTTC.